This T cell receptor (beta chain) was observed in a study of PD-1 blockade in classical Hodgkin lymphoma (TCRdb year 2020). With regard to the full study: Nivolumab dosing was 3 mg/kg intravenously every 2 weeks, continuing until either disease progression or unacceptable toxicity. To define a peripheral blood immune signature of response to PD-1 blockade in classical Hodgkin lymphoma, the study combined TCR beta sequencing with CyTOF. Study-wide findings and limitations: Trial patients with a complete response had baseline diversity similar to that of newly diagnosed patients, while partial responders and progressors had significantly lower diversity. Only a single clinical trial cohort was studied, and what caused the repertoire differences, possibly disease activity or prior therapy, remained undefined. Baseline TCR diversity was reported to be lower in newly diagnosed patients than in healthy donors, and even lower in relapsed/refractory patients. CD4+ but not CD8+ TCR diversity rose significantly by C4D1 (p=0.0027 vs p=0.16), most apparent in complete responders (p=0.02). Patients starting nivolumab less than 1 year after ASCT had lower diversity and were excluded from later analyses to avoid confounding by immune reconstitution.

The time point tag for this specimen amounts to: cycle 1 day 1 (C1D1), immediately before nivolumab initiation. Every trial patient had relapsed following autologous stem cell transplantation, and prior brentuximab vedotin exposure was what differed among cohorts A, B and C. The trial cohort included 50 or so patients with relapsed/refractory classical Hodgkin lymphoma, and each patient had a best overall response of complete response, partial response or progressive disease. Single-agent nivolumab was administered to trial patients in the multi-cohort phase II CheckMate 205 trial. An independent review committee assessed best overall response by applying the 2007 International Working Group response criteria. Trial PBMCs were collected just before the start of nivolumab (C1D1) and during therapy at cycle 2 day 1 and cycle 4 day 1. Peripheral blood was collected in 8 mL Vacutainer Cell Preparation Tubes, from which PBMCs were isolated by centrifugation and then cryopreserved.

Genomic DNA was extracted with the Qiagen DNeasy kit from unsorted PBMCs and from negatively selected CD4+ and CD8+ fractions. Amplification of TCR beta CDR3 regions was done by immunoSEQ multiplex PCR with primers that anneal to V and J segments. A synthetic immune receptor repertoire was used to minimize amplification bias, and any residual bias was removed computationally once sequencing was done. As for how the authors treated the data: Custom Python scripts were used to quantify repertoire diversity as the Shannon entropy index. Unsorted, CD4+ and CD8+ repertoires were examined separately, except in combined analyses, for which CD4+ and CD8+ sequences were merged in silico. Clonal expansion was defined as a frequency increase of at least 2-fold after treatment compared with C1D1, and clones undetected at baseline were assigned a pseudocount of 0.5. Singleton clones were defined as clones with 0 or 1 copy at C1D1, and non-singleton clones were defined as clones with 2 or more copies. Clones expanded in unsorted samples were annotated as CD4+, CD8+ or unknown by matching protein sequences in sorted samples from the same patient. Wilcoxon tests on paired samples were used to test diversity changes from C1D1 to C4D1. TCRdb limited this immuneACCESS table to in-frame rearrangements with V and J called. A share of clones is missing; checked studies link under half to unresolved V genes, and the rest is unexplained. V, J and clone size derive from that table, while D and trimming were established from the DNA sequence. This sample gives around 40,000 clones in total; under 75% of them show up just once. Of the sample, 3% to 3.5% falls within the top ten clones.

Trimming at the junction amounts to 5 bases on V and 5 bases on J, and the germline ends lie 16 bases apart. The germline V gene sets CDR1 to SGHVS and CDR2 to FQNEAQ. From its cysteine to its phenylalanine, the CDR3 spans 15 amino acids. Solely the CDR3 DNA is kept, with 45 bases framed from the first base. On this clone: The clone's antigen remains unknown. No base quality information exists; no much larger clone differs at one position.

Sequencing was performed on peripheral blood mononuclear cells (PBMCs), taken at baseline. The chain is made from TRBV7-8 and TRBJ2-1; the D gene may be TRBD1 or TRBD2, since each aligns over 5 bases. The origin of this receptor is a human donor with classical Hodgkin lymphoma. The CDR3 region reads CASSRTGPMDNEQFF. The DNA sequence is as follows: TGTGCCAGCAGCCGAACGGGGCCCATGGACAATGAGCAGTTCTTC.